This T cell receptor (beta chain) was documented in a study of blood T cell repertoires in COVID-19. On the study more broadly: Nucleic acid was either cDNA or gDNA, and it came from T cells, B-cell-depleted T cells, or PBMCs.

CDR3 size: 19 residues. Germline CDR1 is SQVTM and CDR2 is ANQGSEA. Trimming removed 0 bases from V and 5 bases from J; junction bases left unmatched: 18. Per the study methods: Reference gene primer amplification gave nucleated cell count estimates. Sequenced by immunoSEQ multiplex PCR; TCRdb stores in-frame clones only, minus some. That table is the source of V, J and clone size, and D and trimming were worked out from the DNA. The sample shows 300,000 or so clones, roughly 88% of them seen only once. V gene TRBV29-1 combines with J gene TRBJ2-2; TRBD1 agrees at 7 bases. Material for sequencing was peripheral blood. This clonotype originated in a woman between 45 and 65 years old with acute or convalescent COVID-19. CDR3 sequence: CSVEEALSGQGVGTGELFF. The CDR3 DNA follows: TGCAGCGTTGAAGAGGCTTTGTCAGGGCAGGGGGTAGGAACCGGGGAGCTGTTTTTT.